The source of this TCR beta chain is a study of T cell responses to AZD1222 COVID-19 vaccine. The CDR3 is made up of 18 amino acids. Trimming stripped 0 bases from V and 5 bases from J, with 21 bases between. Germline CDR1 and CDR2: SGDLS and YYNGEE. TCRdb's copy holds only in-frame clones and misses some; the assay was immunoSEQ multiplex PCR. The sample has 150,000 to 200,000 clones; 85% to 95% are singletons. The source of this sequence is an adult in good health. The chain joins TRBV9 to TRBJ2-1, with D possibly being TRBD2 (6 bases). The sequenced sample was peripheral blood, obtained on day 0 of AZD1222 vaccination. The CDR3 is CASSVGGRERAVNNEQFF. The CDR3 nucleotides read TGTGCCAGCAGCGTAGGTGGTCGGGAGCGGGCGGTGAACAATGAGCAGTTCTTC.